Each of the 20 T cell receptor beta chains below was sequenced from the same sample in a study of metastatic and nonmetastatic thyroid tumors. Every patient was untreated before thyroid surgery. MiXCR was used by TCRdb to re-call the PCR reads. The table records 20,000 to 25,000 clones, roughly 36% of them present only once. Specimen: blood. Every receptor here comes from a male donor with papillary thyroid cancer or a benign thyroid nodule (not recorded which). Some clones in this sample may be carry-over from other donors' samples.

This clone was counted many times. The rearrangement uses TRBV3-1 and TRBJ2-5; perhaps TRBD2 as D (7 bases). The V end was cut by 5 bases, the J end by 5 bases, with 9 bases between. The CDR3 length is 12 residues. The germline CDR1 and CDR2 sequences are LGHDT and YNNKEL (reference sequence). DNA for the CDR3: TGTGCCAGCAGCGCGGGGGCGGAGACCCAGTACTTC. This translates into CASSAGAETQYF.

The J gene is TRBJ1-1, the V gene TRBV11-2; D perhaps matches TRBD1 (6 bases). Trimming removed 4 bases from V and 10 bases from J, with 19 bases in between. CDR3 length: 14 residues. Germline CDR1 SGHAT, CDR2 FQNNGV. The CDR3 bases are TGTGCCAGCAGCTCTGGACAGCCCTCGTCGGGAGCTTTCTTT. Translated, it gives CASSSGQPSSGAFF.

The CDR3 DNA is TGTGCCAGCAGCTCTCAGGGGGGGTACCACGAGCAGTACTTC. Translation: CASSSQGGYHEQYF. The chain has TRBV5-4 and TRBJ2-7; D tentatively reads TRBD1 or TRBD2 (7 bases each). V lost 3 bases and J lost 5, with 15 bases in between. This CDR3 region has 14 residues. Germline-derived CDR1 and CDR2 are SGHNT and YYREEE (reference sequence).

The chain couples TRBV27 to TRBJ2-7; no reliable D call. V lost 0 bases to trimming and J lost 6 bases, with 9 bases between them. Germline CDR1 MNHEY, CDR2 SMNVEV (reference sequence). The CDR3 totals 13 residues. CDR3 in DNA: TGTGCCAGCAGTTTATCTCACCGGACCGAGCAGTACTTC. This encodes CASSLSHRTEQYF.

This clone was detected a few times. The rearrangement joins TRBV27 to TRBJ1-1; D is unclear. V gave up 3 bases and J gave up 2 bases, with 7 bases separating them. CDR3 length equals 13 residues. The germline CDR1 and CDR2 sequences are MNHEY and SMNVEV (reference sequence). The CDR3 bases are TGTGCCAGCAGTTTCGAGAGAAACACTGAAGCTTTCTTT. This gives the protein CASSFERNTEAFF.

This clone was picked up a small number of times. This chain joins TRBV11-3 and TRBJ2-3, with D unresolved. Germline V lookup: CDR1 SGHNT, CDR2 YENEEA. The CDR3 totals 12 residues. Trimming pared 5 bases from V and 7 bases from J, leaving 10 bases between. The CDR3 region is CASSLGSNTQYF. The CDR3 DNA follows: TGTGCCAGCAGCCTCGGAAGCAATACGCAGTATTTT.

As DNA, the CDR3 is TGTGCCAGCAGTCCAGGTAGCGGGTCTAGCACAGATACGCAGTATTTT. This codes for CASSPGSGSSTDTQYF. The rearrangement uses TRBV6-2 or TRBV6-3 and TRBJ2-3, with 7 positions matching TRBD2. This CDR3 is 16 amino acids long. After removal of 5 bases from V and 0 bases from J, the junction contained 8 bases not matched to a gene. Germline V gives CDR1 MNHEY, CDR2 SVGEGT.

The chain recombines TRBV12-3 or TRBV12-4 with TRBJ2-5, with TRBD1 as a possible D gene (5 bases). V gave up 4 bases and J gave up 4 bases, with 16 bases separating them. This CDR3 region has 15 residues. As DNA, the CDR3 is TGTGCCAGCAGTTCGTCTAGTGCTAGGGGAGAGACCCAGTACTTC. It translates to CASSSSSARGETQYF.

This chain uses TRBV4-3 with TRBJ2-7; unclear D gene. This CDR3 comprises 13 residues. Trimming took 1 base from V and 3 from J, leaving 7 bases between them. Looked up from germline, CDR1 is LGHNA and CDR2 is YSLEER. The CDR3 sequence: CASSQAVGYEQYF. CDR3 coding DNA: TGCGCCAGCAGCCAAGCGGTCGGCTACGAGCAGTACTTC.

In DNA, the CDR3 is TGTGCCAGTAGTATAGACGGTACTAGCGTCGTTTACGAGCAGTACTTC. Its translation is CASSIDGTSVVYEQYF. The chain has TRBV19 and TRBJ2-7; 7 bases fit TRBD2. Germline V gene data show CDR1 as LNHDA and CDR2 as SQIVND (reference sequence). The ends lost 0 bases at V and 4 bases at J; junction bases unmatched: 9. The CDR3 is 16 amino acids.

This clone was counted between two and nine times. V gene TRBV10-3 combines with J gene TRBJ1-1; D is undetermined. Germline V gene sequence: CDR1 ENHRY, CDR2 SYGVKD. V was pared by 11 bases and J by 11 bases, with 21 bases between. The CDR3 spans 12 residues. CDR3 nucleotide sequence: TGTGCCGCCCAGACACCGGGAAACCAGGCTTTCTTT. Translation: CAAQTPGNQAFF.

This clone was counted ten times or more. As the CDR3 is not closed by the conserved phenylalanine or tryptophan, this likely results from a read error. The gene calls are TRBV12-3 or TRBV12-4 and TRBJ2-1, with 10 nucleotides matching TRBD1. Trimming at V came to 7 bases and at J to 2 bases, leaving 8 bases not matched to a gene. CDR3 length: 16 amino acids. CDR3 loop: CASKPSGTGAYNEQFV. CDR3 bases: TGTGCCAGCAAGCCCTCCGGGACAGGGGCCTACAATGAGCAGTTCGTC.

The rearrangement joins TRBV6-1 to TRBJ1-3; D unclear. CDR1 is MNHNS and CDR2 is SASEGT in the germline V gene. Trimming left V 2 bases short and J 4 bases short, with 3 bases between. The CDR3 spans 12 residues. The CDR3 loop reads CASSEPGNTIYF. CDR3 sequence (DNA): TGTGCCAGCAGTGAACCGGGAAACACCATATATTTT.

This clone was seen repeatedly, ten times or more. The missing conserved phenylalanine or tryptophan at the end of this CDR3 makes a read error likely. The chain recombines TRBV12-3 or TRBV12-4 with TRBJ2-1, with D perhaps matching TRBD2 (6 bases). CDR3 length: 15 residues. Trimming removed 3 bases at V and 3 bases at J, with 12 bases between. CDR3 DNA: TGTGCCAGCAGTTTGGGTAGCGGCAGCTACAATGAGCAGTTCGTC. The encoded protein is CASSLGSGSYNEQFV.

This clone was seen a handful of times. The chain combines TRBV6-1 with TRBJ1-5, with 7 nucleotides matching TRBD1. CDR1 is MNHNS and CDR2 is SASEGT in the germline V gene. The trim removed 11 bases at V and 1 base at J, leaving 5 bases unmatched. CDR3 length: 13 amino acids. CDR3 in DNA: TGTGCCGGGGGGGACAGAAGCAATCAGCCCCAGCATTTT. Protein product: CAGGDRSNQPQHF.

This clone has only a few counts. This chain links TRBV7-2 with TRBJ2-7; 9 bases match TRBD1. The J segment lost 1 base and the V segment lost 5 bases, leaving 6 bases of the junction unmatched. The CDR3 has 15 residues. CDR1 SGHTA and CDR2 FQGNSA come from the germline V gene. CDR3 in DNA: TGTGCCAGCAGCCTCGGACAGGGGCGATCCTACGAGCAGTACTTC. Translated: CASSLGQGRSYEQYF. Variable domain in full (rest from reference TRBV7-2 and TRBJ2-7): GAGVSQSPSNKVTEKGKDVELRCDPISGHTALYWYRQSLGQGLEFLIYFQGNSAPDKSGLPSDRFSAERTGGSVSTLTIQRTQQEDSAVYLCASSLGQGRSYEQYFGPGTRLTVT.

Only a few counts were recorded for this clone. The rearrangement links TRBV6-5 to TRBJ2-1; no reliable D call. The germline gives CDR1 MNHEY, CDR2 SVGAGI. The CDR3 has 12 amino acids. V lost 0 bases and J lost 6, with 3 bases in between. The CDR3: CASSYSSNEQFF. The CDR3 nucleotides are TGTGCCAGCAGTTACTCTTCCAATGAGCAGTTCTTC.

This clone was seen repeatedly, ten times or more. The chain recombines TRBV14 with TRBJ2-2; D unresolved. Deletions cut 1 base from V and 7 bases from J, with 7 bases between. CDR3 length equals 13 residues. Germline values: CDR1 SGHDN, CDR2 FVKESK. The CDR3 is CASSQVPGGELFF. In nucleotides, the CDR3 is TGTGCCAGCAGCCAAGTGCCCGGCGGGGAGCTGTTTTTT.

The rearrangement joins TRBV29-1 to TRBJ2-7, with 9 bases lining up with TRBD1. The trim removed 5 bases at V and 3 bases at J, leaving 5 bases unmatched. Per the germline V gene, CDR1 is SQVTM and CDR2 is ANQGSEA. CDR3 length: 13 residues. CDR3 residues: CSVRGQGNYEQYF. DNA for the CDR3: TGCAGCGTTCGAGGACAGGGGAACTACGAGCAGTACTTC.

This clone was counted many times. V usage is TRBV30 and J usage is TRBJ2-3; D is unresolved. The CDR3 spans 14 residues. The germline CDR1 and CDR2 sequences are GTSNPN and SVGIG (reference sequence). With 0 bases removed from V and 2 bases from J, the gap between germline ends came to 9 bases. Written as DNA, the CDR3 is TGTGCCTGGAGTGTCAACCAGAACACAGATACGCAGTATTTT. It yields the protein CAWSVNQNTDTQYF. The full variable domain, its missing parts supplied by reference TRBV30 and TRBJ2-3, is SQTIHQWPATLVQPVGSPLSLECTVEGTSNPNLYWYRQAAGRGLQLLFYSVGIGQISSEVPQNLSASRPQDRQFILSSKKLLLSDSGFYLCAWSVNQNTDTQYFGPGTRLTVL.